The TCR beta chain under discussion was sequenced for a study of blood T cell repertoires in COVID-19. Across the study: The study drew acute and convalescent COVID-19 samples from the United States, Italy and Spain.

The data were produced by immunoSEQ multiplex PCR, yet TCRdb's version contains in-frame clones alone and is incomplete. In the table there are around 270,000 clones, more than 85% of which are singletons. This TCR was recovered from a man aged 35 to 55 with acute or convalescent COVID-19. The specimen was peripheral blood.

The DNA for the CDR3 is TGTGCCAGCAGTGACCCGACAGGGCGAAATCAGCCCCAGCATTTT. This gives the protein CASSDPTGRNQPQHF. The genes are TRBV6-4 and TRBJ1-5, with 7 bases identical to TRBD1. V trimming: 2 bases; J trimming: 4 bases; junction bases outside the gene matches: 5. This CDR3 contains 15 residues. In germline, CDR1 is MRHNA, CDR2 SNTAGT.